These 25 T cell receptor beta chains came from one sample sequenced in a study of OX40 agonist ivuxolimab in advanced cancers. Sequencing was performed with immunoSEQ multiplex PCR; in TCRdb, only in-frame clones are kept and a portion is missing. The data hold tens of thousands of clones, with about 88% observed a single time. Here the sequenced sample was CD4+ or CD8+ T cells sorted from blood, taken in a trial of the OX40 agonist ivuxolimab. The receptors derive from an adult with an advanced solid tumor such as melanoma, head and neck, liver or kidney cancer.

This clone was counted a single time. This rearrangement joins TRBV30 to TRBJ2-7, with 11 bases lining up with TRBD2. The V gene's germline CDR1 is GTSNPN and CDR2 SVGIG (reference sequence). The trim removed 0 bases at V and 10 bases at J, leaving 11 bases unmatched. There are 15 residues in the CDR3. CDR3 amino acids: CAWSVTLAGGKEQYF. Written as DNA, the CDR3 is TGTGCCTGGAGTGTAACCCTAGCGGGAGGTAAAGAACAGTACTTC.

The chain's CDR3 is CASSQGSYNEQFF. CDR3 DNA: TGCGCCAGCAGTCAGGGGTCATACAATGAGCAGTTCTTC. The chain employs TRBV10-1 and TRBJ2-1; possibly TRBD1 for D (6 bases). CDR1 WNHNN and CDR2 SYGVQD come from the germline V gene (reference sequence). The CDR3 has 13 residues. V gave up 5 bases and J gave up 4 bases, with 9 bases separating them.

The chain couples TRBV7-6 to TRBJ1-4; 7 bases agree with TRBD1. This CDR3 has 15 residues. CDR1 and CDR2 from the germline V gene are SGHVS and FNYEAQ. The trim removed 5 bases at V and 2 bases at J, leaving 5 bases unmatched. The chain's CDR3 is CASSPQGVTNEKLFF. CDR3 bases: TGTGCCAGCAGCCCTCAGGGGGTTACTAATGAAAAACTGTTTTTT.

This clone was seen only a few times. V is TRBV5-1 and J is TRBJ1-1, with D perhaps TRBD1 (5 bases). This CDR3 has 12 amino acids. The V end was cut by 5 bases, the J end by 6 bases, with 11 bases between. Germline V gene data show CDR1 as SGHRS and CDR2 as YFSETQ. DNA of the CDR3: TGCGCCAGCAGTGAAGTGGGGGCTGAAGCTTTCTTT. This codes for CASSEVGAEAFF. Full variable domain (remainder filled in from reference TRBV5-1 and TRBJ1-1): KAGVTQTPRYLIKTRGQQVTLSCSPISGHRSVSWYQQTPGQGLQFLFEYFSETQRNKGNFPGRFSGRQFSNSRSEMNVSTLELGDSALYLCASSEVGAEAFFGQGTRLTVV.

The V and J genes are TRBV2 and TRBJ2-5; D not resolved. Trimming left V 5 bases short and J 1 base short, with 8 bases between. CDR3 length equals 13 residues. The germline V gene has CDR1 SNHLY and CDR2 FYNNEI. The CDR3, as DNA: TGTGCCAGCAGTCGCGACCTCCAAGAGACCCAGTACTTC. Translation gives CASSRDLQETQYF.

J is TRBJ2-1 and V is TRBV7-2; 11 bases match TRBD2. CDR1 is SGHTA and CDR2 is FQGNSA in the germline V gene. The CDR3 consists of 16 residues. V was pared by 1 base and J by 6 bases, with 5 bases of the junction left unmatched. CDR3 sequence reads: CASSLVSGRGGNEQFF. The CDR3 DNA reads as TGTGCCAGCAGCTTAGTTAGCGGGAGGGGAGGCAATGAGCAGTTCTTC.

This chain connects TRBV7-2 to TRBJ2-1; D gene uncertain. V was clipped by 7 bases and J by 7 bases, with 8 bases between them. The CDR3 loop spans 11 amino acids. CDR1 is SGHTA and CDR2 is FQGNSA in the germline V gene. As DNA, the CDR3 is TGTGCCAGCACCACCTGGAATGAGCAGTTCTTC. This gives the protein CASTTWNEQFF. The whole variable domain, filled in from reference TRBV7-2 and TRBJ2-1, reads GAGVSQSPSNKVTEKGKDVELRCDPISGHTALYWYRQSLGQGLEFLIYFQGNSAPDKSGLPSDRFSAERTGGSVSTLTIQRTQQEDSAVYLCASTTWNEQFFGPGTRLTVL.

This clone was seen only once. The V and J genes are TRBV6-5 and TRBJ1-4, with a possible D match to TRBD1 (5 bases). Trimming pared 7 bases from V and 8 bases from J, leaving 17 bases between. CDR1 MNHEY and CDR2 SVGAGI come from the germline V gene. The CDR3 sequence is 14 residues long. The CDR3 region has the DNA TGTGCCAGCAAAACTATGGGCAGGGAAGAAAAACTGTTTTTT. It encodes CASKTMGREEKLFF.

This clone was seen a few times. J is TRBJ1-4 and V is TRBV14, with a possible D match to TRBD1 (6 bases). V was shortened by 6 bases and J by 0 bases, with 14 bases between the two germline ends. CDR1 and CDR2 from the germline V gene are SGHDN and FVKESK. This CDR3 contains 16 residues. The CDR3 coding sequence is TGTGCCAGCAGTAGGGACACCCTAGCAACTAATGAAAAACTGTTTTTT. Protein sequence: CASSRDTLATNEKLFF.

The V call is TRBV28, the J call TRBJ2-3, with no clear D. From germline, CDR1 is MDHEN and CDR2 SYDVKM. The ends were cut back, 10 bases at V and 2 bases at J, with 10 bases in the middle. CDR3 length equals 12 residues. CDR3 DNA sequence: TGTGCCACGACCAGTGACACAGATACGCAGTATTTT. Translated, it gives CATTSDTDTQYF. Full variable domain (remainder filled in from reference TRBV28 and TRBJ2-3): DVKVTQSSRYLVKRTGEKVFLECVQDMDHENMFWYRQDPGLGLRLIYFSYDVKMKEKGDIPEGYSVSREKKERFSLILESASTNQTSMYLCATTSDTDTQYFGPGTRLTVL.

V usage is TRBV11-3 and J usage is TRBJ2-1; D is perhaps TRBD1 or TRBD2 (6 bases each). Germline V gene sequence: CDR1 SGHNT, CDR2 YENEEA. V lost 2 bases, J lost 7 bases, and 12 bases lay in between. This CDR3 has 14 residues. CDR3 sequence: CASSLIGGTNEQFF. CDR3 nucleotide sequence: TGTGCCAGCAGCTTAATCGGGGGCACGAATGAGCAGTTCTTC.

V usage is TRBV18 and J usage is TRBJ2-3; D call uncertain. With 5 bases removed from V and 6 bases from J, the gap between germline ends came to 12 bases. The CDR3 runs 13 residues. Germline V gene lookup returns CDR1 KGHSH and CDR2 LQKENI. The CDR3 sequence: CASSSDPGDTQYF. CDR3 DNA sequence: TGTGCCAGCTCATCCGACCCTGGGGATACGCAGTATTTT. Full variable domain (outside the CDR3, taken from reference TRBV18 and TRBJ2-3): NAGVMQNPRHLVRRRGQEARLRCSPMKGHSHVYWYRQLPEEGLKFMVYLQKENIIDESGMPKERFSAEFPKEGPSILRIQQVVRGDSAAYFCASSSDPGDTQYFGPGTRLTVL.

The rearrangement uses TRBV5-1 and TRBJ2-3, with D possibly matching TRBD1 (6 bases). The germline gives CDR1 SGHRS, CDR2 YFSETQ. CDR3 length equals 15 residues. Trimming took 4 bases from V and 0 from J, leaving 12 bases between them. The CDR3 DNA follows: TGCGCCAGCAGCCCATTAACAGGGAGCACAGATACGCAGTATTTT. It yields the protein CASSPLTGSTDTQYF.

The V and J genes are TRBV7-2 and TRBJ2-3; 11 nucleotides align to TRBD2. The CDR3 contains 15 residues. Germline assignment: CDR1 SGHTA and CDR2 FQGNSA. J gave up 6 bases and V 1 base, and 3 bases lay outside the gene matches. CDR3 nucleotide sequence: TGTGCCAGCAGCTTAGAGACTAGCGGGATGGATACGCAGTATTTT. Encoded protein: CASSLETSGMDTQYF.

J is TRBJ2-7 and V is TRBV5-1; tentatively, D is TRBD1 or TRBD2 (6 bases each). This CDR3 is built from 16 residues. Per germline, CDR1 SGHRS and CDR2 YFSETQ. V was shortened by 0 bases and J by 0 bases, with 13 bases between the two germline ends. The CDR3 DNA reads as TGCGCCAGCAGCTTGGCTGGGGGGCAGAGCTCCTACGAGCAGTACTTC. It yields the protein CASSLAGGQSSYEQYF. Using reference TRBV5-1 and TRBJ2-7 for the parts outside the CDR3, the full variable domain is KAGVTQTPRYLIKTRGQQVTLSCSPISGHRSVSWYQQTPGQGLQFLFEYFSETQRNKGNFPGRFSGRQFSNSRSEMNVSTLELGDSALYLCASSLAGGQSSYEQYFGPGTRLTVT.

This chain joins TRBV11-2 and TRBJ2-1, with TRBD2 matching 8 bases. Germline loops: CDR1 SGHAT, CDR2 FQNNGV. The CDR3 is 17 residues long. Unmatched junction bases numbered 4, after V lost 0 bases and J lost 0 bases. In DNA form, the CDR3 reads TGTGCCAGCAGCTTAGATTTGGCGGGAGGCTCCTACAATGAGCAGTTCTTC. Its translation is CASSLDLAGGSYNEQFF.

J is TRBJ1-1 and V is TRBV19, with unresolved D. The V end was cut by 6 bases, the J end by 0 bases, with 11 bases between. The CDR3 extends over 14 amino acids. Germline V gene data show CDR1 as LNHDA and CDR2 as SQIVND (reference sequence). The CDR3 DNA follows: TGTGCCAGTAGGACCCATGGTATGAACACTGAAGCTTTCTTT. It encodes CASRTHGMNTEAFF.

The chain's CDR3 is CSATSGNYEQYF. DNA for the CDR3: TGCAGCGCCACTAGCGGTAACTACGAGCAGTACTTC. The gene calls are TRBV29-1 and TRBJ2-7, with 8 positions matching TRBD2. V was clipped by 7 bases and J by 3 bases; unmatched bases: 5. The CDR3 length is 12 residues. Per germline, CDR1 SQVTM and CDR2 ANQGSEA.

V is TRBV10-3 and J is TRBJ1-2; 7 bases align to TRBD1. The junction had 4 bases not matched to a gene; V was cut back by 7 bases and J by 2 bases. CDR3 size: 13 residues. CDR1 and CDR2 from the germline V gene are ENHRY and SYGVKD. The CDR3 reads CAINRGQNYGYTF. CDR3 in DNA: TGTGCCATCAACCGGGGACAGAACTATGGCTACACCTTC.

The chain is built from TRBV7-2 and TRBJ2-3; D unclear. Germline loops: CDR1 SGHTA, CDR2 FQGNSA. This CDR3 spans 12 amino acids. V was clipped by 5 bases and J by 6 bases, with 9 bases between them. The CDR3 is CASSVRLDTQYF. In DNA form, the CDR3 reads TGTGCCAGCAGCGTCCGGCTTGATACGCAGTATTTT. Looking up the rest from reference TRBV7-2 and TRBJ2-3 gives the full variable domain: GAGVSQSPSNKVTEKGKDVELRCDPISGHTALYWYRQSLGQGLEFLIYFQGNSAPDKSGLPSDRFSAERTGGSVSTLTIQRTQQEDSAVYLCASSVRLDTQYFGPGTRLTVL.

This chain's CDR3 is CARTCPAGVPGRSQETQYF. The CDR3 DNA reads as TGTGCCAGAACCTGCCCGGCGGGGGTTCCAGGCCGCAGCCAAGAGACCCAGTACTTC. The rearrangement joins TRBV5-3 to TRBJ2-5; TRBD2 aligns across 7 bases. TRBV5-3 is placed among ORFs of uncertain function. The CDR3 is 19 residues long. V was clipped by 6 bases and J by 1 base; unmatched bases: 21.

This clone has just a few counts. The chain employs TRBV18 and TRBJ1-5, with unresolved D. CDR1 and CDR2 (germline): KGHSH, LQKENI. With 1 base removed from V and 4 bases from J, the gap between germline ends came to 5 bases. The CDR3 covers 13 residues. In nucleotides, the CDR3 is TGTGCCAGCTCACCACTTGAGAATCAGCCCCAGCATTTT. Translation gives CASSPLENQPQHF.

V is TRBV19 and J is TRBJ2-1; possible D gene TRBD2, 5 bases. The V and J ends lost 5 bases and 0 bases respectively, with 17 bases between them. There are 17 residues in the CDR3. CDR1 and CDR2 (germline): LNHDA, SQIVND (reference sequence). The CDR3 protein is CASSVRGWRSSYNEQFF. CDR3 DNA sequence: TGTGCCAGTAGTGTTCGAGGGTGGAGGAGCTCCTACAATGAGCAGTTCTTC.

This rearrangement joins TRBV28 to TRBJ1-2; 7 bases fit TRBD1. The J segment lost 7 bases and the V segment lost 6 bases, leaving 5 bases of the junction unmatched. The CDR3 is 12 residues long. Germline CDR1 reads MDHEN; CDR2 reads SYDVKM. The CDR3 is CASRNPGGGYTF. DNA for the CDR3: TGTGCCAGCAGAAACCCAGGGGGTGGCTACACCTTC.

The V call is TRBV27, the J call TRBJ2-3, with 9 bases fitting TRBD1. Germline assignment: CDR1 MNHEY and CDR2 SMNVEV (reference sequence). This CDR3 is built from 15 residues. V was clipped by 5 bases and J by 3 bases; unmatched bases: 6. CDR3 in amino acids: CASSLRDRATDTQYF. The CDR3 nucleotides are TGTGCCAGCAGTCTTCGGGACAGGGCAACAGATACGCAGTATTTT.